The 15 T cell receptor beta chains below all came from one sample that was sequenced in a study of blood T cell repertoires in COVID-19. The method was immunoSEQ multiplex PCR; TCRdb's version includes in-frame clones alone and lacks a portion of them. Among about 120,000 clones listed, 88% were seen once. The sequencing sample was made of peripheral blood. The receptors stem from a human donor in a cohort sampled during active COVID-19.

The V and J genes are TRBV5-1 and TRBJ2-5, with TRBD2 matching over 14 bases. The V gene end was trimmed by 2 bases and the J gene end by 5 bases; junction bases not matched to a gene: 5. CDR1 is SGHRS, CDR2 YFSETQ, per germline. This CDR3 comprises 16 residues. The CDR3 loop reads CASSFGTSGGQETQYF. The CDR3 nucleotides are TGCGCCAGCAGCTTTGGGACTAGCGGGGGCCAGGAGACCCAGTACTTC.

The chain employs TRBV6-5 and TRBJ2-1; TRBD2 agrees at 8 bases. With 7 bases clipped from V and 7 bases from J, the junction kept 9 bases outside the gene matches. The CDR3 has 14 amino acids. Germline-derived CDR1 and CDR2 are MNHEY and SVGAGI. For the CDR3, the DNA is TGTGCCAGCATCGGGGGGGCAATCGTGAATGAGCAGTTCTTC. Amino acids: CASIGGAIVNEQFF.

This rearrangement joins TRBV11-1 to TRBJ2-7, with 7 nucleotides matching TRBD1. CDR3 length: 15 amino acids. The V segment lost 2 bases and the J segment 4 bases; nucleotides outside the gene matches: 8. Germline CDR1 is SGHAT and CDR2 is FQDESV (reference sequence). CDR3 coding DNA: TGTGCCAGCAGCTTATTGCAAGGGGGCACGTACGAGCAGTACTTC. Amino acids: CASSLLQGGTYEQYF.

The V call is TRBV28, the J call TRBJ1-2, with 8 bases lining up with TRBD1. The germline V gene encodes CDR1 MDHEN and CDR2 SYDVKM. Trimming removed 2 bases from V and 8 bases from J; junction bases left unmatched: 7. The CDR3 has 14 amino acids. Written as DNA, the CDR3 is TGTGCCAGCAGTTTACAGGGACAGGTCTGGGGCTACACCTTC. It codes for CASSLQGQVWGYTF.

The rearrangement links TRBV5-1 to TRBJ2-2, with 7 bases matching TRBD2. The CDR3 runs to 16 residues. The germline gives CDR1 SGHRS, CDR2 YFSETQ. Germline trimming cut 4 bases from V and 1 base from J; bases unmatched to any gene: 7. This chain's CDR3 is CASSPLAGENTGELFF. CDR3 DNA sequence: TGCGCCAGCAGCCCGTTGGCGGGGGAGAACACCGGGGAGCTGTTTTTT.

The CDR3 region is CASSLGTGRLHEQFF. CDR3 sequence (DNA): TGTGCCAGCAGCCTCGGGACAGGGCGGCTGCATGAGCAGTTCTTC. The chain carries TRBV7-9 and TRBJ2-1, with TRBD1 matching 9 bases. This CDR3 comprises 15 residues. Germline-derived CDR1 and CDR2 are SEHNR and FQNEAQ (reference sequence). Trimming cost V 5 bases and J 8 bases; bases outside gene matches: 10.

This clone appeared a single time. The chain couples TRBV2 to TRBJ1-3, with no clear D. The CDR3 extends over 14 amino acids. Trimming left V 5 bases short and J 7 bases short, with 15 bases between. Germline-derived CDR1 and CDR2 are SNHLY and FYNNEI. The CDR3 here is CASSSERRGNTIYF. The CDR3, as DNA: TGTGCCAGCAGTTCGGAGCGCCGAGGGAACACCATATATTTT.

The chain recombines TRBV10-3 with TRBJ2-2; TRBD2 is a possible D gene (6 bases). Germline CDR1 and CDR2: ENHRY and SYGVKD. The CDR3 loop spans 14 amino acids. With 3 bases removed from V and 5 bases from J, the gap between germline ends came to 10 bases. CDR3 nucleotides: TGTGCCATCAGTGAACACGGAGGGACCGGGGAGCTGTTTTTT. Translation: CAISEHGGTGELFF.

CDR3 loop: CASSGLAGAAAPQETQYF. CDR3 sequence (DNA): TGTGCCAGCAGTGGACTAGCGGGGGCTGCCGCGCCTCAAGAGACCCAGTACTTC. J is TRBJ2-5 and V is TRBV2; 12 bases map to TRBD2. The germline gives CDR1 SNHLY, CDR2 FYNNEI. J lost 2 bases, V lost 4 bases, and 11 bases had no gene match. The CDR3 extends over 18 amino acids.

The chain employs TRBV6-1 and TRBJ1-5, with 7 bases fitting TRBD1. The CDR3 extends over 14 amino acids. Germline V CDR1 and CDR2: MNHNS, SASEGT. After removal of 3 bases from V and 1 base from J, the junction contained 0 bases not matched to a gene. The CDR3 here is CASSEGQSNQPQHF. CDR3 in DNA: TGTGCCAGCAGTGAGGGACAGAGCAATCAGCCCCAGCATTTT.

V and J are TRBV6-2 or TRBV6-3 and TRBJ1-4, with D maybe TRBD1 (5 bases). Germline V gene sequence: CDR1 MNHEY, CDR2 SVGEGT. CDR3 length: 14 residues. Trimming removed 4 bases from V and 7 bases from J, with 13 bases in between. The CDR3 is CASSLGGYFEKLFF. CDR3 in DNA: TGTGCCAGCAGTTTGGGGGGGTACTTTGAAAAACTGTTTTTT.

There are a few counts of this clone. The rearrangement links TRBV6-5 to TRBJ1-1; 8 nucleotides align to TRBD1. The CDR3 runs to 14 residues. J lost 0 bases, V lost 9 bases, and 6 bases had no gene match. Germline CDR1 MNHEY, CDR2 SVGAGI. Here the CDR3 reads CASRTGGMNTEAFF. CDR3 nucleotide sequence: TGTGCCAGTCGAACAGGGGGAATGAACACTGAAGCTTTCTTT.

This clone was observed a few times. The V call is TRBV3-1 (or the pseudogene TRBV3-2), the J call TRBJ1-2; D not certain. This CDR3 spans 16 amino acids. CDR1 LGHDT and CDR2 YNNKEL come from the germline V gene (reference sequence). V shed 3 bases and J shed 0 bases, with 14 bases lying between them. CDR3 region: CASSQPGRSTNYGYTF. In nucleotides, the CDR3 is TGTGCCAGCAGCCAGCCCGGCAGGTCGACTAACTATGGCTACACCTTC.

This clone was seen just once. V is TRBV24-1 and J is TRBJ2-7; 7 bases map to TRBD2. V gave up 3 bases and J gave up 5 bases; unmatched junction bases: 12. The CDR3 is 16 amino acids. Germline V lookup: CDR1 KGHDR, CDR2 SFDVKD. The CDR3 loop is CATSDLDGGWRDEQYF. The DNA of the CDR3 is TGTGCCACCAGTGATCTAGACGGGGGGTGGCGGGACGAGCAGTACTTC.

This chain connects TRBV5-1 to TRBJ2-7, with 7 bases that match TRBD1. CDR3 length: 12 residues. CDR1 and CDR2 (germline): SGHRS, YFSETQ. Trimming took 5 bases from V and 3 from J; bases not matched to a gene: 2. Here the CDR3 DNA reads TGCGCCAGCAGGGGGGACAGCTACGAGCAGTACTTC. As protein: CASRGDSYEQYF.